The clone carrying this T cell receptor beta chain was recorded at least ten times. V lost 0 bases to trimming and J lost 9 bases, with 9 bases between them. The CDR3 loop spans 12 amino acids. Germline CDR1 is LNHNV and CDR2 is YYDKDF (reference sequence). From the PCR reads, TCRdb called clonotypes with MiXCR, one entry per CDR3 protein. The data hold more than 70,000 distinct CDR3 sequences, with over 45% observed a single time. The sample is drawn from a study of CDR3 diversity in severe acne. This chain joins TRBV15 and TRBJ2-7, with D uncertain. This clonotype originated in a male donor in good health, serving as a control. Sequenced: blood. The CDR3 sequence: CATSREVGPQYF. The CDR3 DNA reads TGTGCCACCAGCAGAGAAGTGGGTCCGCAGTACTTC.